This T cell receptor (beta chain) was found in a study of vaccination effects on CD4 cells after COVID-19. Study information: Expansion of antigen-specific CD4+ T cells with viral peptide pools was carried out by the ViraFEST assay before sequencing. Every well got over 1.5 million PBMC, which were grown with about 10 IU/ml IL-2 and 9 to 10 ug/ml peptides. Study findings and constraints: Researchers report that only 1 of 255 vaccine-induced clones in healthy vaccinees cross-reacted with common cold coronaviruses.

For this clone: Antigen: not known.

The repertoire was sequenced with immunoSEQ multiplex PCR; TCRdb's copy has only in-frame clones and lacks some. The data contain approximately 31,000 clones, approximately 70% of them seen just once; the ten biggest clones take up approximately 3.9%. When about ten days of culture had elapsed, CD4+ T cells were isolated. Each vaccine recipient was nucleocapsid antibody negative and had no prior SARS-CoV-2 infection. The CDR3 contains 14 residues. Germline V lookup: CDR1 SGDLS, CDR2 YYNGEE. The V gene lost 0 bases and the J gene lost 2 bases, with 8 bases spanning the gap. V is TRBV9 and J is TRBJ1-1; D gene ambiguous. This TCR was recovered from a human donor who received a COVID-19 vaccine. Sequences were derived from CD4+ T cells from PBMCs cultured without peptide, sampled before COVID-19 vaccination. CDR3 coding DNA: TGTGCCAGCAGCGTAGAGTCAACAAACACTGAAGCTTTCTTT. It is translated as CASSVESTNTEAFF.